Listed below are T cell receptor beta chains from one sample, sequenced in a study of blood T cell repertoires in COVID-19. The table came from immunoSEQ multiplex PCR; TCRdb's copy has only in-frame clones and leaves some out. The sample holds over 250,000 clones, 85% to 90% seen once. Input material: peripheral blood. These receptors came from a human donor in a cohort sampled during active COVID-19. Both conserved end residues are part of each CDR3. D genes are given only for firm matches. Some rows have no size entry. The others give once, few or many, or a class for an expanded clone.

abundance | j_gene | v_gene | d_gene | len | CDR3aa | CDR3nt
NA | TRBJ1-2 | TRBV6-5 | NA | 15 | CASIRQVLANYGYTF | TGTGCCAGCATTAGGCAGGTCTTAGCTAACTATGGCTACACCTTC
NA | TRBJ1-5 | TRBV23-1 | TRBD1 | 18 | CASSQLNLSGGPNQPQHF | TGCGCCAGCAGTCAACTTAATCTGTCAGGGGGCCCGAATCAGCCCCAGCATTTT
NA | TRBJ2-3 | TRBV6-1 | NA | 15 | CASSELGASTDTQYF | TGTGCCAGCAGTGAACTGGGGGCTAGCACAGATACGCAGTATTTT
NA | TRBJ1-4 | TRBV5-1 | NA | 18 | CASSTLGQSITTNEKLFF | TGCGCCAGCAGCACCTTAGGACAGAGCATTACAACTAATGAAAAACTGTTTTTT
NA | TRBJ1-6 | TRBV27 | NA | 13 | CASRSERNSPLHF | TGTGCCAGCAGGTCAGAAAGAAATTCACCCCTCCACTTT
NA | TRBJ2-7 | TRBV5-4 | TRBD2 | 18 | CASSLTTLGLAGNYEQYF | TGTGCCAGCAGCTTAACTACTTTAGGACTAGCGGGAAACTACGAGCAGTACTTC
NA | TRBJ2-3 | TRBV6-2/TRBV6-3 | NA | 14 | CASSSGRGIDTQYF | TGTGCCAGCAGCTCCGGGAGAGGCATAGATACGCAGTATTTT
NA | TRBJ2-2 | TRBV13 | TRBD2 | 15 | CASSLAGGPPGELFF | TGTGCCAGCAGCTTAGCGGGAGGGCCACCCGGGGAGCTGTTTTTT
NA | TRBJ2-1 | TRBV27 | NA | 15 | CASSQTVPSANEQFF | TGTGCCAGCAGTCAGACCGTACCAAGCGCGAATGAGCAGTTCTTC
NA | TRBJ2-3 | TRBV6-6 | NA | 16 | CASRPHVSSVTDTQYF | TGTGCCAGCAGACCGCACGTATCTAGCGTCACAGATACGCAGTATTTT
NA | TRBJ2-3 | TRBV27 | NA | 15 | CASSLSRLPTDTQYF | TGTGCCAGCAGTTTATCCCGACTACCCACAGATACGCAGTATTTT
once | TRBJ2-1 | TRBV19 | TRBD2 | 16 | CASSIGAGGSYNEQFF | TGTGCCAGTAGTATCGGAGCGGGAGGGTCCTACAATGAGCAGTTCTTC
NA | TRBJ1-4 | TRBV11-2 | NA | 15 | CASSLIIATNEKLFF | TGTGCCAGCAGTCTAATCATAGCAACTAATGAAAAACTGTTTTTT
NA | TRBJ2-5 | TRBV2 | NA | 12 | CASRQLVETQYF | TGTGCCAGCAGACAGCTCGTAGAGACCCAGTACTTC
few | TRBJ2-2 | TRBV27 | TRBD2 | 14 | CASRYRRGVGELFF | TGTGCCAGCAGATACCGACGGGGGGTCGGGGAGCTGTTTTTT
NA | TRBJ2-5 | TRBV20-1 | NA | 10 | CSASGETQYF | TGCAGTGCTAGCGGAGAGACCCAGTACTTC
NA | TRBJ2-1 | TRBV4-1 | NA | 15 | CASSQAILPYNEQFF | TGCGCCAGCAGCCAAGCGATCCTACCCTACAATGAGCAGTTCTTC
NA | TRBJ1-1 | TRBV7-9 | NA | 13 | CASSFQQGTEAFF | TGTGCCAGCAGCTTTCAACAGGGAACTGAAGCTTTCTTT
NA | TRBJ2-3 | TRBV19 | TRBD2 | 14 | CASKSGSITDTQYF | TGTGCCAGTAAAAGCGGGAGCATCACAGATACGCAGTATTTT
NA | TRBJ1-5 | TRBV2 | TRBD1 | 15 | CASSVFGTENQPQHF | TGTGCCAGCAGTGTTTTTGGGACAGAGAATCAGCCCCAGCATTTT
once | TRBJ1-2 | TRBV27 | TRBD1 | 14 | CASSSPGQGWGYTF | TGTGCCAGCAGTTCCCCGGGACAGGGATGGGGCTACACCTTC
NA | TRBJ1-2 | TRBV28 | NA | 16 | CASSLGGGQSAYGYTF | TGTGCCAGCAGTTTAGGCGGGGGGCAATCTGCCTATGGCTACACCTTC
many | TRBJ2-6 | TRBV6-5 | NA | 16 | CASSYGRGTGANVLTF | TGTGCCAGCAGTTACGGCAGGGGAACTGGGGCCAACGTCCTGACTTTC
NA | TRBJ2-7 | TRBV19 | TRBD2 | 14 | CASGRAGVGYEQYF | TGTGCCAGTGGCAGGGCGGGAGTCGGGTACGAGCAGTACTTC
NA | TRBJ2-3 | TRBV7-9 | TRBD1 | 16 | CASSYSLGQGMDTQYF | TGTGCCAGCAGCTATTCCCTGGGACAGGGTATGGATACGCAGTATTTT
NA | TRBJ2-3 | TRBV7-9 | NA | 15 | CASSLPTGLGDTQYF | TGTGCCAGCAGCTTGCCCACAGGGCTGGGAGATACGCAGTATTTT
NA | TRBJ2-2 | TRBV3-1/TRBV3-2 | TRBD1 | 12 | CASRQGTGELFF | TGTGCCAGCAGACAGGGGACCGGGGAGCTGTTTTTT
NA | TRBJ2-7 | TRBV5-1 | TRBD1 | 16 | CASSFQSGTGGYEQYF | TGCGCCAGCAGCTTCCAATCCGGGACAGGAGGCTACGAGCAGTACTTC
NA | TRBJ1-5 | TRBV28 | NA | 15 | CASSLIQNSNQPQHF | TGTGCCAGCAGTTTAATTCAGAATAGCAATCAGCCCCAGCATTTT
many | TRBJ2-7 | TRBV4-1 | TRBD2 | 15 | CASSQEGTSAYEQYF | TGCGCCAGCAGCCAAGAAGGGACTAGCGCTTACGAGCAGTACTTC
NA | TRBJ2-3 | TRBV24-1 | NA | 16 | CATSDKVGGAFDTQYF | TGTGCCACCAGTGATAAGGTTGGGGGGGCGTTTGATACGCAGTATTTT
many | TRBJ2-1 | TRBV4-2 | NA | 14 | CASRLDGGYNEQFF | TGTGCCAGCAGACTGGACGGGGGTTACAATGAGCAGTTCTTC
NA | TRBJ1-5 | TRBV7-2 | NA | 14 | CASSTHAGPQPQHF | TGTGCCAGCAGCACACATGCGGGGCCTCAGCCCCAGCATTTT
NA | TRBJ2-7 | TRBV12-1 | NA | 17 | CASSFHEVGQCYYEQYF | TGTGCCAGCAGCTTCCACGAGGTGGGACAGTGCTACTACGAGCAGTACTTC
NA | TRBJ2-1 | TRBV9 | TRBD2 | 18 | CASSVASGLPSSYNEQFF | TGTGCCAGCAGCGTGGCTAGCGGACTACCGAGCTCCTACAATGAGCAGTTCTTC
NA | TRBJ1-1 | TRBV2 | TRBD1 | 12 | CASSGTGPEAFF | TGTGCCAGCAGTGGGACAGGGCCTGAAGCTTTCTTT
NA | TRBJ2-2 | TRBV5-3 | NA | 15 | CARSFSRGNTGELFF | TGTGCCAGAAGCTTCTCCCGCGGGAACACCGGGGAGCTGTTTTTT
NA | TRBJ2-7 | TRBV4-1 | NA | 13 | CASSQDAHYEQYF | TGCGCCAGCAGCCAAGATGCACACTACGAGCAGTACTTC